This TCR beta chain was sequenced during a study of blood T cell repertoires in COVID-19. Turning to the study itself: COVID-19 samples collected from the United States, Italy and Spain covered acute and convalescent phases.

To note about this clone: Other DNA sequences in this specimen translate into the identical CDR3.

Seattle's cohort entered during active infection and was followed longitudinally. The germline V gene has CDR1 GTSNPN and CDR2 SVGIG (reference sequence). This CDR3 comprises 13 residues. Trimming cost V 0 bases and J 2 bases, with 8 bases left between them. In the authors' workflow: The authors estimated nucleated cell counts from reference gene primer amplification. The assay was immunoSEQ multiplex PCR, and TCRdb's table has in-frame clones only and misses some. V and J calls and clone size are given by that table; D and trimming were obtained from the DNA. This table holds fewer than 450,000 clones, about 91% found once.

The sequence was obtained from a woman aged 50 to 60 with COVID-19, enrolled during active disease. The sample taken for sequencing was peripheral blood. This chain links TRBV30 with TRBJ2-7, with D perhaps TRBD1 (6 bases). The DNA of the CDR3 is TGTGCCTGGAGTGTTAGGGACACCTACGAGCAGTACTTC. Translating gives CAWSVRDTYEQYF.